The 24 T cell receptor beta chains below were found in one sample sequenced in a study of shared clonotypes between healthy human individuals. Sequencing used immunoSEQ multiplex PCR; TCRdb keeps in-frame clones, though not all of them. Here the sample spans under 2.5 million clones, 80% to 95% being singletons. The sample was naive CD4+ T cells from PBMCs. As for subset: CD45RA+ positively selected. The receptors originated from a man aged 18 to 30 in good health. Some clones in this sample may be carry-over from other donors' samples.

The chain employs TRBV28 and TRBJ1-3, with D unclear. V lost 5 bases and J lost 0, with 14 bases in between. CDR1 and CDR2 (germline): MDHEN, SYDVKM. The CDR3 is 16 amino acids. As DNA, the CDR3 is TGTGCCAGCAGTGCACATCACGTGGGCTCTGGAAACACCATATATTTT. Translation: CASSAHHVGSGNTIYF.

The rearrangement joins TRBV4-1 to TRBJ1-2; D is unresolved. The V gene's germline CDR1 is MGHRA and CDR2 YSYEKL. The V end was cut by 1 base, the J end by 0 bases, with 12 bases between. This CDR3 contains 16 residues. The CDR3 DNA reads TGCGCCAGCAGCCAAGGGTCCCCAGAAGCTAACTATGGCTACACCTTC. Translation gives CASSQGSPEANYGYTF.

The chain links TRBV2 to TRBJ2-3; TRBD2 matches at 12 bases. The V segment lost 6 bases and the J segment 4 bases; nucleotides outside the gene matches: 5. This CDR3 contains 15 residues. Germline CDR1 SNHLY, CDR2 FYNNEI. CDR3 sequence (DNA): TGTGCCAGCAGAAGGACTAGCGGGAAGGCAGATACGCAGTATTTT. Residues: CASRRTSGKADTQYF.

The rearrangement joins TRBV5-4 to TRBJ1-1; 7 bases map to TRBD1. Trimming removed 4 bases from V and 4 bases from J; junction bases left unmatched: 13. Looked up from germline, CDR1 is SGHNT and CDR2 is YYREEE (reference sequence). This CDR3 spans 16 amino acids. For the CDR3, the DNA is TGTGCCAGCAGCCAATCAGGGGGGACATTATCCACTGAAGCTTTCTTT. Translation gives CASSQSGGTLSTEAFF.

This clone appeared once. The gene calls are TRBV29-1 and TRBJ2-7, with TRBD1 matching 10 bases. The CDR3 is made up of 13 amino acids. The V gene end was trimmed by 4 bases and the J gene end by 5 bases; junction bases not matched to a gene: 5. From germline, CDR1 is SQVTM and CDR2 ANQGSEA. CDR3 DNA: TGCAGCGTTGGGGGACAGGGGAAGCACGAGCAGTACTTC. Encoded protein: CSVGGQGKHEQYF.

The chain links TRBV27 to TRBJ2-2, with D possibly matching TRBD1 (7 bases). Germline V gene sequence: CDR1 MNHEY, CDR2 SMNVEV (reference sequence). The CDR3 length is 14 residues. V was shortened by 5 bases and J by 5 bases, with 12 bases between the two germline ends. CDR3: CASSPGGRTGELFF. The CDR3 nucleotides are TGTGCCAGCAGTCCAGGGGGGCGAACCGGGGAGCTGTTTTTT.

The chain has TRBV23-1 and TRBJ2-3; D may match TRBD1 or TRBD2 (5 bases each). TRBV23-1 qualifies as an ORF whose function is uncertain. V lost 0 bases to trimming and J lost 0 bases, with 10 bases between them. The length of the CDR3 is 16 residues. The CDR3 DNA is TGCGCCAGCAGTCAATCGAACAGGAGGAGCACAGATACGCAGTATTTT. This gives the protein CASSQSNRRSTDTQYF.

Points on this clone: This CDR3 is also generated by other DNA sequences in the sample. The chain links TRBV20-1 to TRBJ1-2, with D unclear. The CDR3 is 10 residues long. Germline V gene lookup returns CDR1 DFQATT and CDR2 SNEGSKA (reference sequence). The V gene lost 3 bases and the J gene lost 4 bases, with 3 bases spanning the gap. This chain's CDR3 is CSASSYGYTF. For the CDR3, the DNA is TGCAGTGCTAGTTCCTATGGCTACACCTTC.

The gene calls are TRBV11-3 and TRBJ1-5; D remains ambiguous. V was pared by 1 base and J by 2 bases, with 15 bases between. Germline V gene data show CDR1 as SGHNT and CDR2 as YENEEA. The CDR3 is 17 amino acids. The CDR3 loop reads CASSLGVSGSRNQPQHF. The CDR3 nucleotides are TGTGCCAGCAGCTTAGGTGTTTCGGGTTCTCGCAATCAGCCCCAGCATTTT.

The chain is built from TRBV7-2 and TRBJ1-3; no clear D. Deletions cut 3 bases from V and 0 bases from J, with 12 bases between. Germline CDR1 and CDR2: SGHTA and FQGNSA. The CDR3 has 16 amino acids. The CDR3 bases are TGTGCCAGCAGCTTGAGGACCGATATCTCTGGAAACACCATATATTTT. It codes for CASSLRTDISGNTIYF.

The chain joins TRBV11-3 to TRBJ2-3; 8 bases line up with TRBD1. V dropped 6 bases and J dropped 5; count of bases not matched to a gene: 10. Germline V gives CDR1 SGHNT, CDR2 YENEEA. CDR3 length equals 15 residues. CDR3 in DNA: TGTGCCAGCAGTCAGGACAGGGCCAGGTTAGATACGCAGTATTTT. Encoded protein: CASSQDRARLDTQYF.

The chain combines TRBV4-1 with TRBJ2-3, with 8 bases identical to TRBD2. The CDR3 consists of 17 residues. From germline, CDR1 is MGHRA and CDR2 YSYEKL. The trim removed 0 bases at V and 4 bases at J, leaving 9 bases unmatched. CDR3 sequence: CASSQDRSGRRSDTQYF. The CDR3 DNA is TGCGCCAGCAGCCAAGATAGAAGCGGGAGACGATCAGATACGCAGTATTTT.

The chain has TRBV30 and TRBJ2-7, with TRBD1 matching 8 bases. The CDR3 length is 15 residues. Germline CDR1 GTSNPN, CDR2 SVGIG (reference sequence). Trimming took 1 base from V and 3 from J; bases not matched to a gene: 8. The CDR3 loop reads CAWSGGATGVYEQYF. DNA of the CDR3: TGTGCCTGGAGTGGAGGGGCGACAGGGGTCTACGAGCAGTACTTC.

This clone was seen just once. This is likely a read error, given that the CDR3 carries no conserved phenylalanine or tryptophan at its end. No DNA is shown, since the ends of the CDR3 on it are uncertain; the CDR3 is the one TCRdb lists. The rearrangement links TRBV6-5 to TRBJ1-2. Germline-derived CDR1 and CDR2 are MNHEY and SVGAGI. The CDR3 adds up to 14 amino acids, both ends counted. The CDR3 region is CASSYGPTWGVGND.

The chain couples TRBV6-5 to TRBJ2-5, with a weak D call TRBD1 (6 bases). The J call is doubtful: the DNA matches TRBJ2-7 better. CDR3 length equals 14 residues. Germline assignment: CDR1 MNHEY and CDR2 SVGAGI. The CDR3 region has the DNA TGTGCCAGCAGTCCCCGACAGGCCGCCTACGAGCAGTACTTC. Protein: CASSPRQAAYEQYF.

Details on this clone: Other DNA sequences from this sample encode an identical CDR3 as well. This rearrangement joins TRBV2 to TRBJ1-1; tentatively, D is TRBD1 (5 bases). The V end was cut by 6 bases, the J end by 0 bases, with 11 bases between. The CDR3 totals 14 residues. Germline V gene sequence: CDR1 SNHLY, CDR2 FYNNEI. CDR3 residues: CASRVDRLNTEAFF. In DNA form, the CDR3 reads TGTGCCAGCAGGGTCGACAGACTGAACACTGAAGCTTTCTTT.

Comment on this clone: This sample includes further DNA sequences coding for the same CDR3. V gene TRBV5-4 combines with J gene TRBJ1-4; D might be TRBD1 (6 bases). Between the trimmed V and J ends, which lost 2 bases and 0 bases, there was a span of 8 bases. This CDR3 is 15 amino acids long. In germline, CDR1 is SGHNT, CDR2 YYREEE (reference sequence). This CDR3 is CASSLQGATNEKLFF. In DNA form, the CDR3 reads TGTGCCAGCAGCTTACAGGGAGCAACTAATGAAAAACTGTTTTTT.

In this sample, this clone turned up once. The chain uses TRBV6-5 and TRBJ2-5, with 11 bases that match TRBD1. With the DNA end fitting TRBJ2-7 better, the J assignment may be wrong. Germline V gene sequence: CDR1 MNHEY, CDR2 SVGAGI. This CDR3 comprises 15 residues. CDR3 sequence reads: CASSHRDRGGYEQYF. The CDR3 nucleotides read TGTGCCAGCAGCCACAGGGACAGGGGGGGCTACGAGCAGTACTTC.

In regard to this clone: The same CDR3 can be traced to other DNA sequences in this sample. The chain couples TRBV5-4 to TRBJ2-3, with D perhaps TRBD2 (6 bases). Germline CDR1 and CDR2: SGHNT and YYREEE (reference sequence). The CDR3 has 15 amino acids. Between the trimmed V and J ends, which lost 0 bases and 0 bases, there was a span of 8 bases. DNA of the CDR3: TGTGCCAGCAGCTTGGGTAGCGGAAGCACAGATACGCAGTATTTT. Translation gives CASSLGSGSTDTQYF.

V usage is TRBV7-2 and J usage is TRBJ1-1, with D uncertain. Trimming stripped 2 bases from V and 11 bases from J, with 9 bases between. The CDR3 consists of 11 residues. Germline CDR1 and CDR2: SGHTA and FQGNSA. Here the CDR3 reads CASSLLGKAFF. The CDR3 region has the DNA TGTGCCAGCAGCTTATTGGGGAAGGCTTTCTTT.

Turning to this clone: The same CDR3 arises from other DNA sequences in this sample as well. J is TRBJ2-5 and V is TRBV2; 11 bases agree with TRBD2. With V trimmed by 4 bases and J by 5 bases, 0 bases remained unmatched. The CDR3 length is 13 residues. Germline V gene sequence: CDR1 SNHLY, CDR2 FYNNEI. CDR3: CASSGLAGETQYF. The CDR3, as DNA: TGTGCCAGCAGTGGACTAGCGGGGGAGACCCAGTACTTC.

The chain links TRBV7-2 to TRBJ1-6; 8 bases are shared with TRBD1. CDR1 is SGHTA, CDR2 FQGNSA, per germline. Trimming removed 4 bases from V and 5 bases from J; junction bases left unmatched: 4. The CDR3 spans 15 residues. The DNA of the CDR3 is TGTGCCAGCAGCTCCGGACAGGGCGATAATTCACCCCTCCACTTT. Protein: CASSSGQGDNSPLHF.

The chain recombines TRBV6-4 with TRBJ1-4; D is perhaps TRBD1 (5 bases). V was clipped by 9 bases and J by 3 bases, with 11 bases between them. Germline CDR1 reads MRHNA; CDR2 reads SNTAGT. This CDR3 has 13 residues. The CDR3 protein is CARGGGANEKLFF. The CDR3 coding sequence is TGTGCCAGGGGGGGAGGAGCTAATGAAAAACTGTTTTTT.

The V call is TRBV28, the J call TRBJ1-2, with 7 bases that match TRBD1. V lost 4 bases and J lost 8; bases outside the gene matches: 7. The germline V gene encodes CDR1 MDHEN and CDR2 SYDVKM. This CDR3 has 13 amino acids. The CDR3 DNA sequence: TGTGCCAGCAGTTCGACAGGGTATCTGGGCTACACCTTC. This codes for CASSSTGYLGYTF.